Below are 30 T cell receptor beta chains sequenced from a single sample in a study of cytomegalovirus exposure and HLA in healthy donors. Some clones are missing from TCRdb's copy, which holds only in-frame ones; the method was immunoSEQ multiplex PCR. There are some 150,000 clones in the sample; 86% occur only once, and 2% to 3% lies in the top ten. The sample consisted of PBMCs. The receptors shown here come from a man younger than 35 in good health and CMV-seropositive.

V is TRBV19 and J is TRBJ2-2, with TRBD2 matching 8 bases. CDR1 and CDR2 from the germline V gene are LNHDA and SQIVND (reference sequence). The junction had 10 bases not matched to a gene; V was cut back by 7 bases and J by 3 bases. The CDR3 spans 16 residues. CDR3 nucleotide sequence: TGTGCCAGTACCCTCAGAACGGGAGGGCACACCGGGGAGCTGTTTTTT. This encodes CASTLRTGGHTGELFF.

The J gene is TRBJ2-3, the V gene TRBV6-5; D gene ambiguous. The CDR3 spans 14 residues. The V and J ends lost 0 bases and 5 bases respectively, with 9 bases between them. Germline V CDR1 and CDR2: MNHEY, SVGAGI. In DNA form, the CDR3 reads TGTGCCAGCAGTTACTCTAGCAGAATAGATACGCAGTATTTT. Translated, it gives CASSYSSRIDTQYF.

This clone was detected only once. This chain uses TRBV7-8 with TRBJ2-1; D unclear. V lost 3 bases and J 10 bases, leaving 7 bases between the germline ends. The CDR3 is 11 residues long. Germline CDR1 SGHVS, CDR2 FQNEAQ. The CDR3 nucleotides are TGTGCCAGCAGCTTGAGTTTGGAGCAGTTCTTC. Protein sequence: CASSLSLEQFF.

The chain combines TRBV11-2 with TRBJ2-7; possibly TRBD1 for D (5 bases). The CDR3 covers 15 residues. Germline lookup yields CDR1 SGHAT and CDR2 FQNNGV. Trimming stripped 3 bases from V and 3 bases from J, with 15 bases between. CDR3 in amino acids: CASSFSTARDYEQYF. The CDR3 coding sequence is TGTGCCAGCAGCTTTTCCACCGCCAGGGACTACGAGCAGTACTTC.

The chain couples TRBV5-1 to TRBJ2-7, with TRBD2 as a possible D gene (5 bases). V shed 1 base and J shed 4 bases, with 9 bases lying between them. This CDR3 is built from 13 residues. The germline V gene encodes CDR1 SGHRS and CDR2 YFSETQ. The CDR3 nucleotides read TGCGCCAGCAGCTTGCGCGGGTTATACGAGCAGTACTTC. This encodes CASSLRGLYEQYF.

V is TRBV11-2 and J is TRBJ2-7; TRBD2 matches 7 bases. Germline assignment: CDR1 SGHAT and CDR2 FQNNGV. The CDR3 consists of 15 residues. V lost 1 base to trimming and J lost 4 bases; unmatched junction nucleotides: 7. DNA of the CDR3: TGTGCCAGCAGCTTAGTTGCGGGGGTAGTGTACGAGCAGTACTTC. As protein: CASSLVAGVVYEQYF.

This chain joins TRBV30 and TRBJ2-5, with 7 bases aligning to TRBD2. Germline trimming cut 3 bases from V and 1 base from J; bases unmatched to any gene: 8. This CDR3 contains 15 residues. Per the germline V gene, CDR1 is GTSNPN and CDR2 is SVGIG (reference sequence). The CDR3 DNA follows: TGTGCCTGGAGACCCGCGGGGACTACCCAAGAGACCCAGTACTTC. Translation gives CAWRPAGTTQETQYF.

CDR3 sequence reads: CASSLGRGAETQYF. The DNA for the CDR3 is TGTGCCAGCAGCTTAGGCCGTGGGGCCGAGACCCAGTACTTC. The chain couples TRBV5-5 to TRBJ2-5, with D possibly being TRBD1 (5 bases). The length of the CDR3 is 14 residues. V was pared by 2 bases and J by 5 bases, with 13 bases between. Germline V gives CDR1 SGHKS, CDR2 YYEKEE (reference sequence).

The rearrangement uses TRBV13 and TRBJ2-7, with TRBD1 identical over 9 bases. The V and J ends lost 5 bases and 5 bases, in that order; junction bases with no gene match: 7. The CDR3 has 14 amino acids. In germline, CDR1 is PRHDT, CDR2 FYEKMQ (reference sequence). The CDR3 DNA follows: TGTGCCAGCAGCCGAGGGACAGGGAGACACGAGCAGTACTTC. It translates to CASSRGTGRHEQYF.

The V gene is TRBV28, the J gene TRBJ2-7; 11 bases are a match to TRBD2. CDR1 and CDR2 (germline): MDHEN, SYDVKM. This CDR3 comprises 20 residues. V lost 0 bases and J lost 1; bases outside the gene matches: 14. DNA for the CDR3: TGTGCCAGCAGTTTATGGGCCCTAGCGGGAGGTTCCTTCCTTTCCTACGAGCAGTACTTC. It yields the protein CASSLWALAGGSFLSYEQYF.

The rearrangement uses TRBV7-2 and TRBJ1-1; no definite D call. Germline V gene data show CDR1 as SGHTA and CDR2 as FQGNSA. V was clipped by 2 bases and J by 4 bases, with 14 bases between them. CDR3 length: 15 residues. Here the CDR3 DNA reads TGTGCCAGCAGCTTATACGGCCCCGGCGGCACTGAAGCTTTCTTT. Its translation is CASSLYGPGGTEAFF.

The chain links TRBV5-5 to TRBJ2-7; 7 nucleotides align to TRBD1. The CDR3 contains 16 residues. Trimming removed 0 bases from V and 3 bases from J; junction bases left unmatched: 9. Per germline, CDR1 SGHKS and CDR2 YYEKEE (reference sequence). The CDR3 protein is CASSLDSGTVLYEQYF. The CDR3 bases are TGTGCCAGCAGCTTGGATTCCGGGACAGTTCTCTACGAGCAGTACTTC.

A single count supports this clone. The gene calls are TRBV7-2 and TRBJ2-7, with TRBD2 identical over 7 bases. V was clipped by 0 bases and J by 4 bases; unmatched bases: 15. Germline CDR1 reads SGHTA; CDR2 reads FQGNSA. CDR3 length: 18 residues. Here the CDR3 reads CASSLALGGEIVGYEQYF. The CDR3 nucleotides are TGTGCCAGCAGCTTAGCGCTGGGGGGGGAGATAGTAGGGTACGAGCAGTACTTC.

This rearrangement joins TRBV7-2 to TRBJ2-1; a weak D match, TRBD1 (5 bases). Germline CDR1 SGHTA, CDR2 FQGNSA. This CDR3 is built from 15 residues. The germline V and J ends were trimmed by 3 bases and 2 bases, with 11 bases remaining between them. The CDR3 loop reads CASSFRQGPYNEQFF. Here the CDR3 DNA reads TGTGCCAGCAGCTTTAGGCAGGGTCCCTACAATGAGCAGTTCTTC.

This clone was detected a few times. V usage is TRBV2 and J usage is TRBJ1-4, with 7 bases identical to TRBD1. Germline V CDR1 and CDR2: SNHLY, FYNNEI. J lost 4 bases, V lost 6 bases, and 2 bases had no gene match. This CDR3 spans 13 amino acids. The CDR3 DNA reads TGTGCCAGCAGGGGGACAGATAATGAAAAACTGTTTTTT. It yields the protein CASRGTDNEKLFF.

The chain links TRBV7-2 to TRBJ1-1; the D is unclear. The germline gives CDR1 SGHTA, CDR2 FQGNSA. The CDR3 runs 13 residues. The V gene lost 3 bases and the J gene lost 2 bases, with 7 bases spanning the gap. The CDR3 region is CASSFPGNTEAFF. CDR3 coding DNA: TGTGCCAGCAGCTTCCCAGGTAACACTGAAGCTTTCTTT.

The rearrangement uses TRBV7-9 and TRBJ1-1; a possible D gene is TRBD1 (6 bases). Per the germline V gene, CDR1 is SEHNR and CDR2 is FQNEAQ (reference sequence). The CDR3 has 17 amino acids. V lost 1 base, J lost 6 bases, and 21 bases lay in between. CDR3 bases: TGTGCCAGCAGCTTAGGGGGGCAGGGCCTAAGCGGGGCTGAAGCTTTCTTT. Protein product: CASSLGGQGLSGAEAFF.

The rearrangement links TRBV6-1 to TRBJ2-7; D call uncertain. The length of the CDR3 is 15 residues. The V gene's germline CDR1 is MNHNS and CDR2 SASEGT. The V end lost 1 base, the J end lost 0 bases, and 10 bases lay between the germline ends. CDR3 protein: CASSEVQSGSYEQYF. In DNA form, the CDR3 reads TGTGCCAGCAGTGAAGTGCAGTCGGGCTCCTACGAGCAGTACTTC.

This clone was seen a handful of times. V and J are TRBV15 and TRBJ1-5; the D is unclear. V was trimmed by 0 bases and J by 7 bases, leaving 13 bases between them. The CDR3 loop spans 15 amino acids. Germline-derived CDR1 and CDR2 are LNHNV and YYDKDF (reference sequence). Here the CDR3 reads CATSRDRYVEQPQHF. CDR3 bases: TGTGCCACCAGCAGAGATCGGTATGTGGAGCAGCCCCAGCATTTT.

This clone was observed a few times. This chain's CDR3 is CAGGGRPEQYF. The DNA of the CDR3 is TGTGCCGGGGGGGGGAGGCCCGAGCAGTACTTC. This chain links TRBV6-4 with TRBJ2-7, with 7 positions matching TRBD2. Germline V gene lookup returns CDR1 MRHNA and CDR2 SNTAGT. The ends lost 11 bases at V and 6 bases at J; junction bases unmatched: 7. There are 11 residues in the CDR3.

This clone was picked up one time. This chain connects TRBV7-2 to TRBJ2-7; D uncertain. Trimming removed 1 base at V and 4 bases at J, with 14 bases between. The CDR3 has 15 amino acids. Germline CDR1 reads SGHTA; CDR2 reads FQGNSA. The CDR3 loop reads CASSLGGTRSYEQYF. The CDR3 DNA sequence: TGTGCCAGCAGCTTAGGCGGCACACGCTCGTACGAGCAGTACTTC.

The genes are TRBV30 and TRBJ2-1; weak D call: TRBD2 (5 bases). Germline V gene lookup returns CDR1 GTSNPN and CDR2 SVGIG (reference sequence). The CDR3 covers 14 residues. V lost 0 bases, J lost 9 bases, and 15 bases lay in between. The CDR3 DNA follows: TGTGCCTGGAGTGTACCATGGACTGACTCTGAGCAGTTCTTC. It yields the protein CAWSVPWTDSEQFF.

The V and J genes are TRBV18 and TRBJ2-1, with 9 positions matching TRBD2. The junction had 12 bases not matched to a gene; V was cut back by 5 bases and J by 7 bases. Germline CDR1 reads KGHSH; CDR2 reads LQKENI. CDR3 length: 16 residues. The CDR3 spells CASSNPTSGGRNEQFF. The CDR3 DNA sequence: TGTGCCAGCTCAAACCCGACTAGCGGAGGACGTAATGAGCAGTTCTTC.

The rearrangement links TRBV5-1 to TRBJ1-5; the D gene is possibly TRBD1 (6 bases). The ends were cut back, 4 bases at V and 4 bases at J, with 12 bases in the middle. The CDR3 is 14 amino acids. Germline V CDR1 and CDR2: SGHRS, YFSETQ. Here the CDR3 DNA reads TGCGCCAGCAGCCCTCGAGGGGGAAATCAGCCCCAGCATTTT. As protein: CASSPRGGNQPQHF. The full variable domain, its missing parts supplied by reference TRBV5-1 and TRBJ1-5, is KAGVTQTPRYLIKTRGQQVTLSCSPISGHRSVSWYQQTPGQGLQFLFEYFSETQRNKGNFPGRFSGRQFSNSRSEMNVSTLELGDSALYLCASSPRGGNQPQHFGDGTRLSIL.

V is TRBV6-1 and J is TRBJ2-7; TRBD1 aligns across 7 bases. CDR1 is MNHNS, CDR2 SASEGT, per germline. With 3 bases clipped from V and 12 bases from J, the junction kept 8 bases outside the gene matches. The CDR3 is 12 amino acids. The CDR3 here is CASSENRDSPYF. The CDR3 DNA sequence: TGTGCCAGCAGTGAGAACCGGGACAGCCCGTACTTC.

Here the CDR3 DNA reads TGTGCCAGCAGTTTATTGGCGGGGGAGGGTAATGAAAAACTGTTTTTT. This translates into CASSLLAGEGNEKLFF. The rearrangement joins TRBV28 to TRBJ1-4; perhaps TRBD1 as D (5 bases). V lost 1 base to trimming and J lost 4 bases, with 13 bases between them. The CDR3 runs to 16 residues. Germline CDR1 and CDR2: MDHEN and SYDVKM.

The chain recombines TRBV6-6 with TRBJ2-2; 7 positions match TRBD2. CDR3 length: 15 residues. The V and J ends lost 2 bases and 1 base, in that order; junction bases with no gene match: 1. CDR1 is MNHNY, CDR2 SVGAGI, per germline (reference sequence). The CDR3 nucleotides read TGTGCCAGCAGTTACGGGGGGGGGAACACCGGGGAGCTGTTTTTT. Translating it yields CASSYGGGNTGELFF.

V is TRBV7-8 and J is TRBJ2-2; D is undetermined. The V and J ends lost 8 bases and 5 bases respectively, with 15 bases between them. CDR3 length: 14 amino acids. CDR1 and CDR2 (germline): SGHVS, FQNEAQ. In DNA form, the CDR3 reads TGTGCCAGCGGAAGAGGTTTTGGTACCGGGGAGCTGTTTTTT. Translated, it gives CASGRGFGTGELFF.

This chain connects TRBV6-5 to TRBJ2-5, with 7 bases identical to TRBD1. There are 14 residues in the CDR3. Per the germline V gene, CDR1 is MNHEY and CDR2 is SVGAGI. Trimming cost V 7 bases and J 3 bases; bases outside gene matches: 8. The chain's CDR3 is CASKSGTVKETQYF. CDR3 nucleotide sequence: TGTGCCAGCAAATCAGGGACAGTGAAAGAGACCCAGTACTTC.

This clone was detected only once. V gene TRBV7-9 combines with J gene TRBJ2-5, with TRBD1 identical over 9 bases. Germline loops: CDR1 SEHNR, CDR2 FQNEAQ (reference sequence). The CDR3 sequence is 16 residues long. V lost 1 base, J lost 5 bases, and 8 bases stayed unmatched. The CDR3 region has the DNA TGTGCCAGCAGCTTAGGGTACCGACAGGGGGAGGAGACCCAGTACTTC. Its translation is CASSLGYRQGEETQYF.